This record concerns one TCR beta chain sequence. Antigen unknown. The data derive from a study of Ad26.COV2.S vaccination and SARS-CoV-2 variants. General observations from the study: Vaccinees showed greater spike-specific TCR breadth than placebo recipients. Vaccine and placebo groups showed comparable non-spike TCR breadth.

As to treatment: over 15 received Ad26.COV2.S at low or high dose, single or two shots; five or six received placebo; per-sample allocation not given. Vaccine and placebo recipients were sampled on day 63 after the first injection. Boston provided a donor who was an adult aged 18-55 years. The assay was immunoSEQ multiplex PCR, and TCRdb's table has in-frame clones only and misses some. The sample holds about 320,000 clones, just over 85% seen once. The ends were cut back, 6 bases at V and 0 bases at J, with 17 bases in the middle. The germline gives CDR1 SGHRS, CDR2 YFSETQ. The CDR3 spans 16 residues.

This chain joins TRBV5-1 and TRBJ2-3; tentative D call: TRBD1 (5 bases). The source is a person between 18 and 65 years old who received the Ad26.COV2.S COVID-19 vaccine or a placebo. Sequenced here: peripheral blood, sampled in a trial of Ad26.COV2.S vaccine versus placebo. CDR3 nucleotides: TGCGCCAGCACCCCTCGGCCTGGGGCTAGCACAGATACGCAGTATTTT. Its protein product is CASTPRPGASTDTQYF.